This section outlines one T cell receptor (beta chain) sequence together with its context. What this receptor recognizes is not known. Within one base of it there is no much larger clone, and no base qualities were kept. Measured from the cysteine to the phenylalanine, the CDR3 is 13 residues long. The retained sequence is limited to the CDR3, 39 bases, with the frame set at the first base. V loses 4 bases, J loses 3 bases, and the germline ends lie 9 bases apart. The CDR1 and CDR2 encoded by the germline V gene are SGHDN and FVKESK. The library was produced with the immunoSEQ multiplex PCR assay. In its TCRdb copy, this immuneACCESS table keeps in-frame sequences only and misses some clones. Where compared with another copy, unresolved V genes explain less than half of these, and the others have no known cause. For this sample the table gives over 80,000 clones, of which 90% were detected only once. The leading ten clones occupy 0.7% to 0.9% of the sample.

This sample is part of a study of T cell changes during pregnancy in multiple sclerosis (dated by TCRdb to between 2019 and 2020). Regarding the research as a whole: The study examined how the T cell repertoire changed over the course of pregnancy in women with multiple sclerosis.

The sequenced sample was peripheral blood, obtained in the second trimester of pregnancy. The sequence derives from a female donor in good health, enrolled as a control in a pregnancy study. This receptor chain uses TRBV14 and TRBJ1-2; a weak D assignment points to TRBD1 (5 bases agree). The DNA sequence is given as TGTGCCAGCAGCCCACAGGTGGACTATGGCTACACCTTC. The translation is CASSPQVDYGYTF.